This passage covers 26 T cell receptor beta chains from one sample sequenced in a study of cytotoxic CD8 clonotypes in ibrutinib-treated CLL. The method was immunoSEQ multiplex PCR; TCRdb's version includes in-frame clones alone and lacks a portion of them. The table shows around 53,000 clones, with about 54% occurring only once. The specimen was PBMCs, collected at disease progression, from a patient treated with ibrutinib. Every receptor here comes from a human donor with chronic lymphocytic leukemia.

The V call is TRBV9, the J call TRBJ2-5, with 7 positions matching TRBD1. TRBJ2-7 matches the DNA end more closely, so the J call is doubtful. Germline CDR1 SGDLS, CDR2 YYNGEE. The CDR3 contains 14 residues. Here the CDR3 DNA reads TGTGCCAGCAGCCCCAGACAGGGCGCCTACGAGCAGTACTTC. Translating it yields CASSPRQGAYEQYF.

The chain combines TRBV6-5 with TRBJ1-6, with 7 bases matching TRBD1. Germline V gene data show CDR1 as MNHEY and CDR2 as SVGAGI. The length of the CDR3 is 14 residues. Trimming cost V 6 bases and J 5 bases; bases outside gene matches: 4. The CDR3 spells CASRRQGDNSPLHF. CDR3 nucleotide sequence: TGTGCCAGCAGGAGACAGGGCGATAATTCACCCCTCCACTTT.

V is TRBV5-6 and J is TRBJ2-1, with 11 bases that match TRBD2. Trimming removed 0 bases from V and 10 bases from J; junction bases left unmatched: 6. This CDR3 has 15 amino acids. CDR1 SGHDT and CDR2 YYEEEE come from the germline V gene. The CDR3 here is CASSLGSGRAVEQFF. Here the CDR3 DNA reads TGTGCCAGCAGCTTGGGTAGCGGGAGGGCCGTCGAGCAGTTCTTC.

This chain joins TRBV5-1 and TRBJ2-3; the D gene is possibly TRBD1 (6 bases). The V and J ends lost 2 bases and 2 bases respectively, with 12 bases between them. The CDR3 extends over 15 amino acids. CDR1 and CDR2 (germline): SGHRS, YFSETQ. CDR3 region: CASSLQGGLTDTQYF. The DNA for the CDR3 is TGCGCCAGCAGCTTACAGGGCGGCCTCACAGATACGCAGTATTTT.

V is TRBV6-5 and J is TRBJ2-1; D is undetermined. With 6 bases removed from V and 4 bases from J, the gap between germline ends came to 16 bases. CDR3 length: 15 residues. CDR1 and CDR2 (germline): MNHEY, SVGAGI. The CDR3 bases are TGTGCCAGCAGCCCGACTCGACCCCTATACAATGAGCAGTTCTTC. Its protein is CASSPTRPLYNEQFF.

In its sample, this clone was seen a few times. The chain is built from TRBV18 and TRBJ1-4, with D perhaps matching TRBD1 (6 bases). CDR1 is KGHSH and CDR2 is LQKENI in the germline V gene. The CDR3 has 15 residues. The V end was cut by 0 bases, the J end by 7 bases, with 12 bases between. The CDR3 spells CASSPPGAQGEKLFF. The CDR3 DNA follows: TGTGCCAGCTCACCACCGGGGGCACAGGGTGAAAAACTGTTTTTT.

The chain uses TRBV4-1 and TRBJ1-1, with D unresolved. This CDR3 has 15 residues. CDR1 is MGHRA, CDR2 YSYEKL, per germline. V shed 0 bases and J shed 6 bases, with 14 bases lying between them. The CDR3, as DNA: TGCGCCAGCAGCCAAGATCTGCTCGGTGGACCTGAAGCTTTCTTT. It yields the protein CASSQDLLGGPEAFF.

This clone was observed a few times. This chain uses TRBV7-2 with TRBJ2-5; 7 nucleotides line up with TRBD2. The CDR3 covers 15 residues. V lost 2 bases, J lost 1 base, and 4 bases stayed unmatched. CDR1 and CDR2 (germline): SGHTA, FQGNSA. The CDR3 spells CASSLSWGGQETQYF. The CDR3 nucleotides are TGTGCCAGCAGCTTAAGTTGGGGGGGCCAAGAGACCCAGTACTTC.

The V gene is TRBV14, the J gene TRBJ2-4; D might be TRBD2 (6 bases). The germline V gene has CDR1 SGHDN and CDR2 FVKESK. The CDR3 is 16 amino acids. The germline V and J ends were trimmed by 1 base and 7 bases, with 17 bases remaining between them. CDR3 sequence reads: CASSQGRERAWNIQYF. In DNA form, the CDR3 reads TGTGCCAGCAGCCAAGGACGGGAGCGGGCGTGGAACATTCAGTACTTC.

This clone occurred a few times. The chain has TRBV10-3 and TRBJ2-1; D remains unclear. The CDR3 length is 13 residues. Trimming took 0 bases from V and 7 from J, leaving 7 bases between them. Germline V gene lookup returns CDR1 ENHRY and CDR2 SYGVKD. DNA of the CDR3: TGTGCCATCAGTGAGTCGAGAACGAATGAGCAGTTCTTC. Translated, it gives CAISESRTNEQFF.

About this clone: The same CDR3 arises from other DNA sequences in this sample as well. The CDR3 sequence: CASSLSWDRGEKLFF. The CDR3 region has the DNA TGTGCCAGCAGTTTATCGTGGGACAGGGGAGAAAAACTGTTTTTT. This chain uses TRBV27 with TRBJ1-4; 10 nucleotides line up with TRBD1. This CDR3 region has 15 residues. CDR1 and CDR2 from the germline V gene are MNHEY and SMNVEV (reference sequence). Trimming at V came to 0 bases and at J to 8 bases, leaving 3 bases not matched to a gene.

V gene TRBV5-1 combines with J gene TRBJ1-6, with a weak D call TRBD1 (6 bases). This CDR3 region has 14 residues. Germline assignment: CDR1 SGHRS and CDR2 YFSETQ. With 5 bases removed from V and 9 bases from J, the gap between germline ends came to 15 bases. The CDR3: CASSVGAGVSPLHF. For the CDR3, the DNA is TGCGCCAGCAGTGTGGGGGCCGGGGTTTCACCCCTCCACTTT.

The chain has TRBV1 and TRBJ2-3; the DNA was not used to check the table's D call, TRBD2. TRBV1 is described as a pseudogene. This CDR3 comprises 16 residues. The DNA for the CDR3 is TGCACCAGCAGCCAAGATGTTCGTCGGTCGACAGATACGCAGTATTTT. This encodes CTSSQDVRRSTDTQYF.

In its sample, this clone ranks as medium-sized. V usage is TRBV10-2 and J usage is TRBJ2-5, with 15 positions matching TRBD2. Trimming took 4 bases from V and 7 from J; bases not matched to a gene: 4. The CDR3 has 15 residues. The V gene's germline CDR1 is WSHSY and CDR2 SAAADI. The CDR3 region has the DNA TGCGCCAGCAGTGGGACGGGACTAGCGGGAGGGACCCAGTACTTC. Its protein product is CASSGTGLAGGTQYF.

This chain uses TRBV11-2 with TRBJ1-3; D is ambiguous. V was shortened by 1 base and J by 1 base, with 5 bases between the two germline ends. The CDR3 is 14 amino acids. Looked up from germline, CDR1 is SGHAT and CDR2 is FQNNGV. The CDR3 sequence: CASSLGPSGNTIYF. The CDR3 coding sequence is TGTGCCAGCAGCTTAGGCCCATCTGGAAACACCATATATTTT.

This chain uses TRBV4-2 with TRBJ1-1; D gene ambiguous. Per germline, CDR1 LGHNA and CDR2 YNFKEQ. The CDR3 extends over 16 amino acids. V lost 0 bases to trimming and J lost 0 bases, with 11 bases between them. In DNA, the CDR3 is TGTGCCAGCAGCCAAGACCCTCTCGTCCTGAACACTGAAGCTTTCTTT. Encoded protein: CASSQDPLVLNTEAFF.

The CDR3 DNA is TGTGCCAGCAGCTTAGGATTCGCCTCTGGAAACACCATATATTTT. Protein: CASSLGFASGNTIYF. The rearrangement links TRBV7-2 to TRBJ1-3; unclear D gene. The length of the CDR3 is 15 residues. The germline CDR1 and CDR2 sequences are SGHTA and FQGNSA. V gave up 1 base and J gave up 0 bases, with 7 bases separating them.

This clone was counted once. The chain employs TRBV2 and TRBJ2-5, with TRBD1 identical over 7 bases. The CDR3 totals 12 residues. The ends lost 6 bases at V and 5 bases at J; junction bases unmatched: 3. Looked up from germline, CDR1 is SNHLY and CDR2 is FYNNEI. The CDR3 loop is CASSSQGETQYF. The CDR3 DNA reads TGTGCCAGCAGCTCACAGGGGGAGACCCAGTACTTC.

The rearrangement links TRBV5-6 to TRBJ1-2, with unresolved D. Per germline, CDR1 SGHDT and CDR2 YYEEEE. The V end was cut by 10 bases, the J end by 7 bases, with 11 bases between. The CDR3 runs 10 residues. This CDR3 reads CACVCPGYTF. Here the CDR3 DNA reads TGTGCCTGTGTTTGTCCTGGCTACACCTTC.

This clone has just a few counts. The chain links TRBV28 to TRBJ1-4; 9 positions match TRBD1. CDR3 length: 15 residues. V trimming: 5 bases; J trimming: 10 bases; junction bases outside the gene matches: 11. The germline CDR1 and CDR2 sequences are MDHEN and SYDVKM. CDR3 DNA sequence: TGTGCCAGCAGTATACCGGGACAGGGTGGTGGAAAACTGTTTTTT. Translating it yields CASSIPGQGGGKLFF.

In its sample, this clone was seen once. The CDR3, as DNA: TGCGCCAGCTTCCGACAGCCCCAAGAGACCCAGTACTTC. This translates into CASFRQPQETQYF. The chain recombines TRBV5-1 with TRBJ2-5; possible D gene TRBD1, 5 bases. This CDR3 has 13 residues. With 7 bases removed from V and 1 base from J, the gap between germline ends came to 11 bases. The V gene's germline CDR1 is SGHRS and CDR2 YFSETQ.

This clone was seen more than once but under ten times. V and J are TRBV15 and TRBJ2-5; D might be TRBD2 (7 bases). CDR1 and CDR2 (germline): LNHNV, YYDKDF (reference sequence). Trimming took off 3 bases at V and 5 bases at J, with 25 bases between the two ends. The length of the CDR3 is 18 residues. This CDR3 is CATSRGGRVGGQLETQYF. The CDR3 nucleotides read TGTGCCACCAGCAGGGGGGGGCGGGTCGGCGGACAACTGGAGACCCAGTACTTC.

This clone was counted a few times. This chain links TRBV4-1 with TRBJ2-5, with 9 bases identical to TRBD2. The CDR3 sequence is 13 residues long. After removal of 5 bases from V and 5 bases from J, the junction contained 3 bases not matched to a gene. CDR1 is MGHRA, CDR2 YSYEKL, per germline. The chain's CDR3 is CASSWAGGETQYF. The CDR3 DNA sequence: TGCGCCAGCAGCTGGGCGGGGGGGGAGACCCAGTACTTC.

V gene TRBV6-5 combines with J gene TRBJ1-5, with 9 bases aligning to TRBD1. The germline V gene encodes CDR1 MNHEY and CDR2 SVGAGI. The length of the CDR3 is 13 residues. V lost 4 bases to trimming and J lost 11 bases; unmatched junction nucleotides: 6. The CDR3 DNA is TGTGCCAGCAGTTCGGGAGGGACAGGGTCCCAGCATTTT. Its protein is CASSSGGTGSQHF.

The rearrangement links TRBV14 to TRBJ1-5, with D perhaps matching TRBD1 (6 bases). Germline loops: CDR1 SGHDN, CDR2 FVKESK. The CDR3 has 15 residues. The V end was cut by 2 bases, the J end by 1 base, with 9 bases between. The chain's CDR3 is CASSQSGVSNQPQHF. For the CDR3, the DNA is TGTGCCAGCAGCCAATCAGGGGTAAGCAATCAGCCCCAGCATTTT.

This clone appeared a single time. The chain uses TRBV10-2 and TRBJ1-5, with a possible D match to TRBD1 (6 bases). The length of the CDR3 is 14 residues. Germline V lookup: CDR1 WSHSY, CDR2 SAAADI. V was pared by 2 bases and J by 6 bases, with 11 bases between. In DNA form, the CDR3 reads TGCGCCAGCAGTGAGGTGGGGGGCGGTCAGCCCCAGCATTTT. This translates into CASSEVGGGQPQHF.